This TCR beta chain derives from a study of PD-1 blockade in classical Hodgkin lymphoma. Whole-study findings and limits: The diversity seen at baseline in complete responders resembled that of newly diagnosed patients. What drove the repertoire differences, possibly disease activity or prior therapy, has not been defined.

After autologous stem cell transplantation all patients relapsed, and prior brentuximab vedotin exposure differed between cohorts. The best responses consisted of complete response, partial response or progressive disease. Produced via immunoSEQ multiplex PCR; TCRdb's table is partial and in-frame only. The data show fewer than 15,000 clones, roughly 86% seen once. The germline gives CDR1 SGHRS, CDR2 YFSETQ. Between the trimmed V and J ends, which lost 0 bases and 5 bases, there was a span of 14 bases. The CDR3 extends over 15 amino acids. Concerning this clone: Its antigen is unknown.

The source material was peripheral blood mononuclear cells (PBMCs), sampled at baseline. The source of this sequence is a human donor with classical Hodgkin lymphoma. The chain carries TRBV5-1 and TRBJ2-5; D might be TRBD1 (6 bases). The CDR3 region is CASSLAQGRGETQYF. The CDR3 DNA follows: TGCGCCAGCAGCTTGGCCCAGGGGAGAGGGGAGACCCAGTACTTC.